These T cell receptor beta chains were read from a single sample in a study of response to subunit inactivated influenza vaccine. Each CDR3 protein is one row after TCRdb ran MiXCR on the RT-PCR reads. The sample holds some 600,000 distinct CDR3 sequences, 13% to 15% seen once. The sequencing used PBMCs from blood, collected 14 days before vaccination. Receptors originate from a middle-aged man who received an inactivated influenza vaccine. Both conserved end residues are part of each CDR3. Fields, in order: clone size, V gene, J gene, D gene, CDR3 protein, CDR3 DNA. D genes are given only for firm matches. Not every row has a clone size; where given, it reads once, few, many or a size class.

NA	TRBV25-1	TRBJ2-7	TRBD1	CASSEPGTGGREQYF	TGTGCCAGCAGTGAACCCGGGACAGGGGGGCGCGAGCAGTACTTC
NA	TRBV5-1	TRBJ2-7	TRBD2	CASSLVGIAGDYEQYF	TGCGCCAGCAGCTTGGTGGGAATAGCGGGAGACTACGAGCAGTACTTC
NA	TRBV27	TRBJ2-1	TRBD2	CASSLLPSGVRSSYNEQFF	TGTGCCAGCAGTTTATTGCCTAGCGGGGTCCGGAGCTCCTACAATGAGCAGTTCTTC
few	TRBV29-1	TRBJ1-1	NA	CSGLSGTEAFF	TGCAGCGGGCTATCTGGCACTGAAGCTTTCTTT
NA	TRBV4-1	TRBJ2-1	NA	CASSQFRDKNEQFF	TGCGCCAGCAGCCAATTCCGGGATAAGAATGAGCAGTTCTTC
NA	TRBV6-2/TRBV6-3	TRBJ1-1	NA	CASSYSVQRTEAFF	TGTGCCAGCAGTTACTCGGTTCAAAGGACTGAAGCTTTCTTT
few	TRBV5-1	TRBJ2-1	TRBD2	CASSLDRGGLEQFF	TGCGCCAGCAGCTTGGATCGGGGGGGCCTTGAGCAGTTCTTC
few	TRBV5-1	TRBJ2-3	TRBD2	CASGGVTDTQYF	TGCGCCAGCGGGGGGGTCACAGATACGCAGTATTTT
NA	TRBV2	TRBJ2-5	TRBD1	CASRWGQSQETQYF	TGTGCCAGCAGATGGGGACAGAGTCAAGAGACCCAGTACTTC
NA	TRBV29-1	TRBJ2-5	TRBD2	CSVAGLAGVGRETQYF	TGCAGCGTTGCGGGACTAGCGGGGGTGGGGAGGGAGACACAGTACTTC
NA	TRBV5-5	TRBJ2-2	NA	CASSKSDSGELFF	TGTGCCAGCAGCAAATCGGACTCCGGGGAGCTGTTTTTT
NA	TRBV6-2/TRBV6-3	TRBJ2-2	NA	CASSYYITGELFF	TGTGCCAGCAGTTACTATATCACCGGGGAGCTGTTTTTT
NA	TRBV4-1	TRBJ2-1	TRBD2	CASSRGGEQFF	TGCGCCAGCAGTCGCGGGGGGGAGCAGTTCTTC
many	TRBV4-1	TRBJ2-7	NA	CASSQDTVGLSYEQYF	TGCGCCAGCAGCCAAGATACCGTTGGGCTCTCCTACGAGCAGTACTTC
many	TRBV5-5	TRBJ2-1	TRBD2	CASSYGLAGANEQFF	TGTGCCAGCAGCTACGGACTAGCGGGAGCCAATGAGCAGTTCTTC
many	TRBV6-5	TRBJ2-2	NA	CASSYSRSAGSGELFF	TGTGCCAGCAGTTACTCGAGGTCCGCCGGATCCGGGGAGCTGTTTTTT
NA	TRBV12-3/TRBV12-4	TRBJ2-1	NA	CASSKFYRSDNEQFF	TGTGCCAGCAGTAAATTCTATCGGAGCGACAATGAGCAGTTCTTC
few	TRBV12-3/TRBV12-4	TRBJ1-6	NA	CASSASGLSLHF	TGTGCCAGCAGCGCCTCGGGACTGTCCCTCCACTTT
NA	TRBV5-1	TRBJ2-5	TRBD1	CASSQRGQAFGTQYF	TGCGCCAGCAGCCAAAGAGGACAGGCCTTTGGGACCCAGTACTTC
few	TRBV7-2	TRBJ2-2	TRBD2	CASSLEPSGTGELFF	TGTGCCAGCAGCTTAGAGCCTAGCGGGACCGGGGAGCTGTTTTTT
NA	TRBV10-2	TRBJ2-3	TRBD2	CATSGGPTPTDTQYF	TGCGCCACCTCGGGGGGGCCAACCCCCACAGATACGCAGTATTTT
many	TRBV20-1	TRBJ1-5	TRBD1	CSARTGGRNQPQHF	TGCAGTGCCAGGACAGGGGGCCGAAATCAGCCCCAGCATTTT
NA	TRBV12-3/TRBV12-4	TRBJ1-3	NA	CASDSGGGNTIYF	TGTGCCAGCGACAGTGGTGGGGGAAACACCATATATTTT
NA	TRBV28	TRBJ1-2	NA	CASTTLDGFYGYTF	TGTGCCAGCACCACCCTGGACGGATTCTATGGCTACACCTTC
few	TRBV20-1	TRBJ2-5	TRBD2	CSARDLRLAGGQTQYF	TGCAGTGCTAGAGATCTACGGCTAGCGGGAGGGCAAACCCAGTACTTC
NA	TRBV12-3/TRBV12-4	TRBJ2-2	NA	CASSLVGESGELFF	TGTGCCAGCAGTTTGGTCGGGGAGAGCGGGGAGCTGTTTTTT
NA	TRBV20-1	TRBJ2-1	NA	CSARVDSSYNEQFF	TGCAGTGCTAGAGTTGACAGCTCCTACAATGAGCAGTTCTTC
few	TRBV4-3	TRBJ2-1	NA	CASSQVFGVPAYNEQFF	TGCGCCAGCAGCCAAGTGTTCGGTGTACCGGCCTACAATGAGCAGTTCTTC
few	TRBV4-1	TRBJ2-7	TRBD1	CASSQGGTGLLYEQYF	TGCGCCAGCAGCCAAGGAGGGACAGGCTTACTCTACGAGCAGTACTTC
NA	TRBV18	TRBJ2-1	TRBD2	CASSPGPLAGRISYNEQFF	TGTGCCAGCTCACCGGGGCCGCTAGCGGGGCGAATCTCCTACAATGAGCAGTTCTTC
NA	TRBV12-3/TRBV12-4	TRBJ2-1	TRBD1	CASNDRGSHEQFF	TGTGCCAGCAATGACAGGGGAAGCCATGAGCAGTTCTTC
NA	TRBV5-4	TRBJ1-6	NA	CASSLEAQGNSPLHF	TGTGCCAGCAGCTTGGAGGCGCAGGGGAATTCACCCCTCCACTTT
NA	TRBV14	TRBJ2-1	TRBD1	CASSPLTPDRVRNEQFF	TGTGCCAGCAGCCCCCTAACCCCCGACAGGGTAAGGAATGAGCAGTTCTTC
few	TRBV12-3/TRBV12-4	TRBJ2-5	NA	CASSHIPQQETQYF	TGTGCCAGCAGTCACATCCCACAGCAAGAGACCCAGTACTTC
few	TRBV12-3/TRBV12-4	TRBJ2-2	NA	CASSFMIGAGELFF	TGTGCCAGCAGTTTTATGATCGGGGCCGGGGAGCTGTTTTTT
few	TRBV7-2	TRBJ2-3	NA	CASSLTRGADTQYF	TGTGCCAGCAGCTTAACTAGGGGGGCAGATACGCAGTATTTT
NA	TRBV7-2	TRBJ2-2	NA	CASSKRAGELFF	TGTGCCAGCAGCAAGCGGGCCGGGGAGCTGTTTTTT
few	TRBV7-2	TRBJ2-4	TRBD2	CASSLTSALLAKNIQYF	TGTGCCAGCAGTCTGACTAGCGCTCTCCTAGCCAAAAACATTCAGTACTTC
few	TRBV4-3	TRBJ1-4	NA	CASSNYEKLFF	TGCGCCAGCAGCAATTATGAAAAACTGTTTTTT
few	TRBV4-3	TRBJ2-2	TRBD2	CASSQDSREGSIGELFF	TGCGCCAGCAGCCAAGATTCCCGGGAGGGTTCGATCGGGGAGCTGTTTTTT
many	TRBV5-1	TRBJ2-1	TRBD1	CASSLGRGSSYNEQFF	TGCGCCAGCAGCTTAGGCAGGGGGAGCTCCTACAATGAGCAGTTCTTC
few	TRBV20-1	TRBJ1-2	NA	CSAREAGFDYGYTF	TGCAGTGCTAGAGAGGCCGGGTTTGACTATGGCTACACCTTC
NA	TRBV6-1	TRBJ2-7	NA	CASISPLYEQYF	TGTGCCAGCATCTCCCCTCTTTACGAGCAGTACTTC
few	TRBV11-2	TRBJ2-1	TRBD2	CASRSTGGYLTHNEQFF	TGTGCCAGCAGATCAACGGGGGGGTACCTAACGCACAATGAGCAGTTCTTC
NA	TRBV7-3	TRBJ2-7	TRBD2	CASSITGLAGGTYEQYF	TGTGCCAGCAGCATTACCGGACTAGCGGGAGGAACCTACGAGCAGTACTTC
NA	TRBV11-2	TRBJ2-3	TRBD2	CASSLLRGGSTDTQYF	TGTGCCAGCAGCTTATTACGCGGGGGAAGCACAGATACGCAGTATTTT
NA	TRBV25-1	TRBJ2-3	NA	CASSRAAGTDTQYF	TGTGCCAGCAGTAGGGCGGCGGGGACAGATACGCAGTATTTT
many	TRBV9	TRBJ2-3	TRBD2	CASSVLAGSTDTQYF	TGTGCCAGCAGCGTTCTAGCGGGGAGCACAGATACGCAGTATTTT
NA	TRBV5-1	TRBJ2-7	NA	CASSCGTSRCEQYF	TGCGCCAGCAGCTGTGGGACTTCCCGTTGCGAGCAGTACTTC
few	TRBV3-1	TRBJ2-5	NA	CASSQEPGAQYF	TGTGCCAGCAGCCAAGAACCCGGGGCCCAGTACTTC
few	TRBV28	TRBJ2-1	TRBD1	CATTGGVYNEQFF	TGTGCCACGACAGGGGGGGTCTACAATGAGCAGTTCTTC
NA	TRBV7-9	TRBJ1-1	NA	CASSLPGLNKKTEAFF	TGTGCCAGCAGCCTCCCGGGCCTTAATAAGAAGACTGAAGCTTTCTTT
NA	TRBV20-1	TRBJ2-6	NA	CSASSRGSGANVLTF	TGCAGTGCTAGCAGCAGGGGCTCTGGGGCCAACGTCCTGACTTTC
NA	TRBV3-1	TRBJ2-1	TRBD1	CASSQDSLGTGTIGSYNEQFF	TGTGCCAGCAGCCAAGATAGTCTAGGGACAGGGACAATTGGCTCCTACAATGAGCAGTTCTTC